This T cell receptor beta chain originates from a study of cytomegalovirus exposure and HLA in healthy donors. The repertoire was sequenced with immunoSEQ multiplex PCR; TCRdb's copy has only in-frame clones and lacks some. Here the sample spans about 170,000 clones, around 87% being singletons. J lost 2 bases, V lost 2 bases, and 5 bases had no gene match. The CDR3 loop spans 15 amino acids. Germline CDR1 and CDR2: MNHEY and SVGAGI. The TCR originated in a woman in her 30s in good health and CMV-seronegative. J is TRBJ1-1 and V is TRBV6-5, with 7 positions matching TRBD1. Sequencing was performed on PBMCs. The chain's CDR3 is CASSYDGTVNTEAFF. CDR3 in DNA: TGTGCCAGCAGTTACGACGGGACAGTCAACACTGAAGCTTTCTTT.